This T cell receptor (beta chain) was sequenced in a study of response to subunit inactivated influenza vaccine. Findings and caveats of the study: The authors suggested that few new T cells are recruited per seasonal influenza vaccination.

CDR3 length: 16 residues. Germline values: CDR1 SGHRS, CDR2 YFSETQ. V dropped 3 bases and J dropped 4 bases, with 19 bases sitting between them. TCRdb re-called the RT-PCR reads with MiXCR, one entry per CDR3 protein. The sample gives roughly 630,000 distinct CDR3 sequences, roughly 15% of which show up once; 7.5% to 9% is in the top ten. This clonotype was picked up a small number of times. The antigen is undetermined. The clonotype originates from a man aged 45-60 years who received an inactivated influenza vaccine. The genes are TRBV5-1 and TRBJ2-5; D unclear. Material: PBMCs from blood, obtained roughly 2 weeks before vaccination. The CDR3 protein is CASSSWGLGSGETQYF. CDR3 DNA sequence: TGCGCCAGCAGCTCATGGGGTCTAGGGTCAGGAGAGACCCAGTACTTC.